One and the same sample provided the 22 T cell receptor beta chains below, sequenced in a study of OX40 agonist ivuxolimab in advanced cancers. Clones were sequenced by immunoSEQ multiplex PCR, and TCRdb holds only the in-frame ones, with some missing. The sample lists 65,000 to 80,000 clones; approximately 84% were seen once. The sample in question was CD4+ or CD8+ T cells sorted from blood, obtained in a trial of the OX40 agonist ivuxolimab. Receptors were obtained from an adult with an advanced solid tumor such as melanoma, head and neck, liver or kidney cancer.

The chain has TRBV27 and TRBJ1-1; D unresolved. With 5 bases removed from V and 6 bases from J, the gap between germline ends came to 13 bases. CDR1 MNHEY and CDR2 SMNVEV come from the germline V gene (reference sequence). This CDR3 comprises 13 residues. CDR3 coding DNA: TGTGCCAGCAGTACCCGACCGCGGGCTGAAGCTTTCTTT. Encoded protein: CASSTRPRAEAFF.

V usage is TRBV7-9 and J usage is TRBJ1-3, with D unclear. The CDR3 contains 14 residues. The V end lost 5 bases, the J end lost 3 bases, and 11 bases lay between the germline ends. Looked up from germline, CDR1 is SEHNR and CDR2 is FQNEAQ (reference sequence). The chain's CDR3 is CASSGWTDGNTIYF. The CDR3 DNA is TGTGCCAGCAGCGGGTGGACTGATGGAAACACCATATATTTT.

This clone was found a few times. This rearrangement joins TRBV18 to TRBJ1-1; maybe TRBD1 (5 bases). This CDR3 is built from 13 residues. Germline-derived CDR1 and CDR2 are KGHSH and LQKENI. V gave up 6 bases and J gave up 1 base, with 9 bases separating them. CDR3 bases: TGTGCCAGCTCTCGCACAGGGAACACTGAAGCTTTCTTT. This translates into CASSRTGNTEAFF.

This sequence joins TRBV7-2 and TRBJ1-5, with D unresolved. Trimming left V 1 base short and J 1 base short, with 5 bases between. This CDR3 comprises 14 residues. CDR1 is SGHTA, CDR2 FQGNSA, per germline. CDR3 region: CASSLGLSNQPQHF. As DNA, the CDR3 is TGTGCCAGCAGCTTAGGGTTGAGCAATCAGCCCCAGCATTTT.

V is TRBV18 and J is TRBJ1-2, with D possibly matching TRBD1 (6 bases). The germline CDR1 and CDR2 sequences are KGHSH and LQKENI. V was cut by 2 bases and J by 2 bases, with 18 bases left in between. The CDR3 length is 17 residues. CDR3 bases: TGTGCCAGCTCACCAGGACCCCCGGGGGGCTCCAACTATGGCTACACCTTC. It is translated as CASSPGPPGGSNYGYTF.

Comment on this clone: A read error may be the cause here, since a much bigger clone is one base away. The same CDR3 is also encoded by other DNA sequences in this sample. The rearrangement joins TRBV4-1 to TRBJ1-2, with 10 bases identical to TRBD1. Germline V gene lookup returns CDR1 MGHRA and CDR2 YSYEKL. Trimming removed 2 bases from V and 3 bases from J; junction bases left unmatched: 9. The CDR3 consists of 17 residues. CDR3 region: CASSQLPGQGLDYGYTF. CDR3 bases: TGCGCCAGCAGCCAACTTCCGGGACAGGGGTTGGACTATGGCTACACCTTC.

J is TRBJ2-7 and V is TRBV11-2; 9 nucleotides agree with TRBD2. The CDR3 consists of 14 residues. Germline CDR1 SGHAT, CDR2 FQNNGV. The V segment lost 5 bases and the J segment 3 bases; nucleotides outside the gene matches: 5. The CDR3 DNA reads as TGTGCCAGCAGCCCGGGACTAGCCAACTACGAGCAGTACTTC. Translating it yields CASSPGLANYEQYF.

The V call is TRBV6-5, the J call TRBJ2-5, with D possibly being TRBD1 (5 bases). V lost 0 bases, J lost 6 bases, and 8 bases lay in between. Germline CDR1 and CDR2: MNHEY and SVGAGI. The CDR3 has 13 amino acids. The CDR3 protein is CASSYSYRQTQYF. CDR3 sequence (DNA): TGTGCCAGCAGTTACTCCTACAGGCAGACCCAGTACTTC.

This clone came up once. The junction and the germline gene differ at one end; a read error may be behind it. The chain couples TRBV5-1 to TRBJ1-1; the D is unclear. This CDR3 contains 15 residues. Germline lookup yields CDR1 SGHRS and CDR2 YFSETQ. The chain's CDR3 is CASSLWPSEHTEAFF. In nucleotides, the CDR3 is TGTGCCAGCAGCTTGTGGCCTTCCGAGCACACTGAAGCTTTCTTT.

This chain uses TRBV10-3 with TRBJ2-5; D may be TRBD2 (5 bases). CDR3 length equals 13 residues. Germline CDR1 ENHRY, CDR2 SYGVKD. Deletions cut 6 bases from V and 2 bases from J, with 10 bases between. CDR3 sequence: CAIRSEGQETQYF. In nucleotides, the CDR3 is TGTGCCATCAGGAGCGAGGGACAAGAGACCCAGTACTTC.

The chain is built from TRBV5-1 and TRBJ1-2, with 8 bases identical to TRBD1. This CDR3 comprises 16 residues. The germline V gene has CDR1 SGHRS and CDR2 YFSETQ. V lost 4 bases, J lost 2 bases, and 10 bases stayed unmatched. Here the CDR3 DNA reads TGCGCCAGCAGCACCGGACAGGGATCCTTCAACTATGGCTACACCTTC. Protein product: CASSTGQGSFNYGYTF.

This sequence joins TRBV5-4 and TRBJ2-3; 12 bases align to TRBD2. The CDR3 extends over 15 amino acids. Germline CDR1 is SGHNT and CDR2 is YYREEE (reference sequence). J gave up 4 bases and V 2 bases, and 2 bases lay outside the gene matches. The CDR3 loop is CASSFLAGGPDTQYF. The CDR3 DNA reads as TGTGCCAGCAGCTTCCTAGCGGGGGGGCCAGATACGCAGTATTTT.

The V and J genes are TRBV19 and TRBJ1-1, with a possible D match to TRBD1 (5 bases). Trimming took off 5 bases at V and 1 base at J, with 14 bases between the two ends. CDR3 length: 15 residues. CDR1 and CDR2 (germline): LNHDA, SQIVND (reference sequence). The CDR3 nucleotides are TGTGCCAGTAGTCCTCACGGGACCGCGAACACTGAAGCTTTCTTT. Translated, it gives CASSPHGTANTEAFF.

V and J are TRBV5-1 and TRBJ1-1; the D is unclear. The germline V gene encodes CDR1 SGHRS and CDR2 YFSETQ. The CDR3 is made up of 13 amino acids. With 4 bases removed from V and 1 base from J, the gap between germline ends came to 8 bases. CDR3 sequence reads: CASSRTANTEAFF. For the CDR3, the DNA is TGCGCCAGCAGCCGGACGGCGAACACTGAAGCTTTCTTT.

The gene calls are TRBV11-2 and TRBJ2-7; a weak D match, TRBD2 (6 bases). V lost 8 bases to trimming and J lost 9 bases, with 11 bases between them. The CDR3 runs 10 residues. Germline loops: CDR1 SGHAT, CDR2 FQNNGV. The CDR3 spells CASGRESQYF. Written as DNA, the CDR3 is TGTGCCAGCGGACGGGAGTCGCAGTACTTC.

The V and J genes are TRBV28 and TRBJ2-1; 12 bases fit TRBD1. CDR1 and CDR2 from the germline V gene are MDHEN and SYDVKM. J lost 7 bases, V lost 6 bases, and 10 bases had no gene match. The CDR3 runs 16 residues. CDR3 DNA sequence: TGTGCCAGCAGGGGTCCGGGACAGGGGGCGGGGAATGAGCAGTTCTTC. Amino acids: CASRGPGQGAGNEQFF.

The chain carries TRBV19 and TRBJ1-2; D is uncertain. The CDR3 spans 14 residues. From germline, CDR1 is LNHDA and CDR2 SQIVND (reference sequence). Trimming pared 6 bases from V and 1 base from J, leaving 12 bases between. The CDR3 region is CASRSGRYNYGYTF. The DNA for the CDR3 is TGTGCCAGTAGGTCCGGGCGGTATAACTATGGCTACACCTTC.

This clone occurred a few times. The chain has TRBV4-1 and TRBJ2-2; no clear D. CDR3 size: 16 residues. Trimming took 3 bases from V and 6 from J, leaving 17 bases between them. CDR1 MGHRA and CDR2 YSYEKL come from the germline V gene. CDR3 loop: CASSHGRPRSAGELFF. The CDR3 coding sequence is TGCGCCAGCAGCCACGGACGACCGCGCAGTGCCGGGGAGCTGTTTTTT.

The V and J genes are TRBV7-8 and TRBJ2-3, with D uncertain. Trimming stripped 5 bases from V and 0 bases from J, with 21 bases between. The CDR3 is made up of 18 amino acids. Germline assignment: CDR1 SGHVS and CDR2 FQNEAQ. CDR3 nucleotide sequence: TGTGCCAGCAGCCCGACCCTCCTAAGACGGATTAGCACAGATACGCAGTATTTT. It translates to CASSPTLLRRISTDTQYF.

This chain joins TRBV6-5 and TRBJ2-5; 7 nucleotides align to TRBD2. The V gene end was trimmed by 2 bases and the J gene end by 1 base; junction bases not matched to a gene: 4. CDR1 and CDR2 from the germline V gene are MNHEY and SVGAGI. The CDR3 loop spans 15 amino acids. The CDR3 is CASSYSLAAQETQYF. In DNA form, the CDR3 reads TGTGCCAGCAGTTACAGTCTAGCGGCCCAAGAGACCCAGTACTTC.

The rearrangement uses TRBV6-7 and TRBJ2-5, with 7 positions matching TRBD2. TRBV6-7 is flagged as an ORF with uncertain function. V trimming: 11 bases; J trimming: 2 bases; junction bases outside the gene matches: 14. The CDR3 extends over 15 amino acids. The CDR3 protein is CAGGGRESWQETQYF. The CDR3 DNA is TGTGCCGGTGGCGGGCGGGAGAGTTGGCAAGAGACCCAGTACTTC.

This clone was picked up a small number of times. The chain carries TRBV28 and TRBJ1-2, with 7 nucleotides matching TRBD1. Germline V gene data show CDR1 as MDHEN and CDR2 as SYDVKM. This CDR3 has 13 residues. The J segment lost 8 bases and the V segment lost 2 bases, leaving 5 bases of the junction unmatched. The CDR3 protein is CASSLGQARGYTF. DNA of the CDR3: TGTGCCAGCAGTTTAGGACAGGCTCGCGGCTACACCTTC.